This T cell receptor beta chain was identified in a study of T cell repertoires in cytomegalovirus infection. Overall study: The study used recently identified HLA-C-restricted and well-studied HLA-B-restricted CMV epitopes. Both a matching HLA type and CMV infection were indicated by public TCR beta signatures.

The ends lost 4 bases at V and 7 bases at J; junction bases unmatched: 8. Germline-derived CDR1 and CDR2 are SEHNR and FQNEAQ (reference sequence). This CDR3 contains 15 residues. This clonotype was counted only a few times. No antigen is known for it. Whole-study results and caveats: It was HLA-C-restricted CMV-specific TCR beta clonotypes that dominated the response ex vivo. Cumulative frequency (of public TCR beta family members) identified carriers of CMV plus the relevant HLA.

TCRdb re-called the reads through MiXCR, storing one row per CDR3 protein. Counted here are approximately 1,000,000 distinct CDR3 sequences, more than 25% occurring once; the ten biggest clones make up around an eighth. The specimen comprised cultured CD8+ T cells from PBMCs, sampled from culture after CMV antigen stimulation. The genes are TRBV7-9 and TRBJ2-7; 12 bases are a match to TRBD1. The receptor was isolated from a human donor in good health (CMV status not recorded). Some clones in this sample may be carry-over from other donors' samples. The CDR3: CASSSPGQGAREQYV. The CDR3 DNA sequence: TGTGCCAGCAGCTCCCCGGGACAGGGGGCGAGGGAGCAGTACGTC.